This is a list of T cell receptor beta chains from one sample in a study of T cells after yellow fever vaccination. From the 5' RACE reads, TCRdb called clonotypes with MiXCR, one entry per CDR3 protein. The sample holds hundreds of thousands of distinct CDR3 sequences, 3% to 4.5% seen once. This specimen consisted of PBMCs, obtained on the day of the yellow fever booster vaccination. The source of these receptors is a man aged 18 to 30 who received the YFV17D yellow fever vaccine. CDR3s include the opening cysteine and the closing phenylalanine or tryptophan. A D gene is named only where the DNA matches it firmly. Size is stated for part of the rows, as once, few or many counts, or as a class when the clone is expanded.

>.|TRBJ2-1|.|TRBV5-1
CASSLPGGNEQFF
TGCGCCAGCAGCTTGCCAGGTGGTAATGAGCAGTTCTTC
>TRBD2|TRBJ2-3|many|TRBV7-3
CASSWGLAGDTQYF
TGTGCCAGCAGCTGGGGACTAGCGGGGGATACGCAGTATTTT
>.|TRBJ2-6|.|TRBV5-1
CASSLEHSGANVLTF
TGCGCCAGCAGCTTGGAACACTCTGGGGCCAACGTCCTGACTTTC
>TRBD1|TRBJ2-2|few|TRBV5-1
CASSWDRGLTGELFF
TGCGCCAGCAGCTGGGACAGGGGCCTCACCGGGGAGCTGTTTTTT
>.|TRBJ1-1|.|TRBV7-2
CASSFRPPGKTEAFF
TGTGCCAGCAGCTTCCGACCCCCGGGGAAGACTGAAGCTTTCTTT
>.|TRBJ2-5|.|TRBV15
CATSRYPGQETQYF
TGTGCCACCAGCAGATACCCGGGCCAAGAGACCCAGTACTTC
>.|TRBJ2-1|many|TRBV9
CASSSTGTPYNEQFF
TGTGCCAGCAGCTCGACCGGGACACCATACAATGAGCAGTTCTTC
>TRBD2|TRBJ2-5|many|TRBV10-3
CATRGPSGGVQETQYF
TGTGCCACCAGAGGTCCTAGCGGGGGGGTCCAAGAGACCCAGTACTTC
>TRBD1|TRBJ2-3|.|TRBV12-3/TRBV12-4
CASSPGQGRALVSDTQYF
TGTGCCAGCAGTCCCGGACAGGGACGTGCGCTGGTGTCAGATACGCAGTATTTT
>.|TRBJ1-4|many|TRBV7-9
CASSFQSVDEKLFF
TGTGCCAGCAGCTTTCAGAGTGTGGATGAAAAACTGTTTTTT
>.|TRBJ2-3|many|TRBV18
CASSENGGPRQYF
TGTGCCAGCTCAGAGAACGGGGGCCCGAGGCAGTATTTT
>TRBD2|TRBJ2-5|many|TRBV27
CASSYGGGTVKTQYF
TGTGCCAGCAGTTACGGGGGGGGCACCGTTAAGACCCAGTACTTC
>TRBD2|TRBJ2-1|few|TRBV27
CASSLSERGGPGNEQFF
TGTGCCAGCAGTTTATCGGAACGGGGGGGCCCAGGCAATGAGCAGTTCTTC
>TRBD1|TRBJ1-6|many|TRBV6-5
CASSLTGQGADNSPLHF
TGTGCCAGCAGTTTGACGGGACAGGGGGCAGATAATTCACCCCTCCACTTT
>TRBD1|TRBJ2-1|few|TRBV5-1
CASSPNIGTGGYNEQFF
TGCGCCAGCAGCCCGAACATAGGGACAGGGGGCTACAATGAGCAGTTCTTC
>TRBD1|TRBJ2-1|few|TRBV9
CASSTGGADNEQFF
TGTGCCAGCAGCACAGGGGGCGCGGACAATGAGCAGTTCTTC
>TRBD2|TRBJ2-1|many|TRBV9
CASSVGQAGGQNEQFF
TGTGCCAGCAGCGTAGGTCAAGCGGGGGGGCAAAATGAGCAGTTCTTC
>.|TRBJ2-7|.|TRBV29-1
CSVADSLGNEQYF
TGCAGCGTCGCGGACTCCCTCGGGAACGAGCAGTACTTC
>.|TRBJ2-7|.|TRBV18
CASSLTVQDSYEQYF
TGTGCCAGCTCACTCACGGTCCAGGATTCCTACGAGCAGTACTTC